This T cell receptor beta chain appears in the sequencing data of a study of blood T cell repertoires in COVID-19. CDR1 is SGHAT and CDR2 is FQNNGV in the germline V gene. V lost 3 bases and J lost 0, with 17 bases in between. This CDR3 region has 17 residues. The protocol was immunoSEQ multiplex PCR, while the TCRdb copy is restricted to in-frame clones and leaves out a portion. The sample lists approximately 220,000 clones, 86% seen once, with around 4% in the top ten. J is TRBJ1-1 and V is TRBV11-2; D is uncertain. The sample consisted of PBMCs or T cells enriched from blood (not recorded which). This receptor was taken from a woman in her thirties who had been exposed to COVID-19. CDR3 amino acids: CASSFLAPRELNTEAFF. The CDR3 DNA reads as TGTGCCAGCAGCTTTCTCGCGCCGCGCGAACTGAACACTGAAGCTTTCTTT.